The clone carrying this T cell receptor (beta chain) was detected only a few times. The entry originates in a study of T-cell reconstitution after alpha-beta-depleted transplantation in children. Unique molecular identifiers featured in how the TCRbeta library was prepared. Via MiXCR, TCRdb re-called the PCR reads, giving one row per CDR3 protein. The table lists around 490,000 distinct CDR3 sequences, about an eighth of them singletons, with 12% to 15% in the top ten. This CDR3 is 14 amino acids long. V lost 5 bases to trimming and J lost 5 bases; unmatched junction nucleotides: 5. The germline CDR1 and CDR2 sequences are MNHEY and SMNVEV (reference sequence).

The sequence was obtained from a female patient between 2 and 10 years old who had a stem cell transplant for aplastic anemia, so the T cells may come from the graft donor. The chain uses TRBV27 and TRBJ2-7; 11 bases are a match to TRBD1. Sequences were derived from PBMCs, mostly from graft donor cells, sampled 180 days after TCRalphabeta/CD19-depleted stem cell transplant. CDR3 sequence reads: CASSVDRGPHEQYF. In nucleotides, the CDR3 is TGTGCCAGCAGTGTGGACAGGGGGCCACACGAGCAGTACTTC.